This TCR beta chain was captured by sequencing in a study of regulatory T cells in long-lasting Graves disease (dated by TCRdb to the early 2020s). Regarding the complete study: Antithyroid drugs had been taken for less than 3 months by newly diagnosed Graves' disease patients. This study used TCR sequencing and RNA sequencing of peripheral blood to compare persistent Graves' disease patients against newly diagnosed Graves' disease patients. The study took place in China and was registered as a clinical trial. A total of roughly 35 samples were covered by TCR sequencing, comprising about 13 persistent and approximately 20 newly diagnosed Graves' disease patients.

The full study reports these points: Compared with newly diagnosed patients, patients with persistent Graves' disease had lower TCR Shannon entropy and fewer highly expanded clones, which suggests clonal expansion. Preferential use of TRBV28, TRBJ1-2 and TRBJ2-5 was observed in persistent disease, whereas TRBV20-1 and TRBJ2-1 were favored in newly diagnosed disease. Sequencing and analysis were limited to the TCR beta chain. As a limitation, the authors acknowledged that the small sample size may reduce accuracy. A larger number of public clonotypes was shared among persistent patients (2,741) than among newly diagnosed patients (around 870). Only peripheral blood was studied, because thyroid tissue, the primary lesion, was inaccessible.

Libraries were prepared through multiplex PCR. The reads were generated on an Illumina HiSeq 4000. CDR3 regions were amplified by Arm-PCR with iRepertoire HTBI primers to construct TCR beta libraries. PCR products were gel purified before sequencing. As for the authors' bioinformatics: Gene usage analysis of CDR3 amino acid clonotypes relied on the roughly 64 TRBV and 15 or so TRBJ segments identified across samples. COPE and FqMerger were used to merge the filtered high-quality paired reads into contigs. BLAST was used to align contigs to IMGT TRBV, TRBD and TRBJ reference genes, with CDR3 defined following IMGT. Highly expanded clones were defined as clonotypes with a frequency above 0.1%. Shannon entropy served as the measure of repertoire diversity, while the Gini coefficient captured V-J evenness. Clonotypes shared by more than one individual were considered public. Through fastp at Q25 and MiXCR, TCRdb rebuilt clones from the public reads, retaining in-frame beta chains. CDR3 protein sequences are deduplicated, and each keeps its most common genes and DNA. These V and J calls originate from TCRdb's pipeline instead of the authors' own analysis. The sample has a few hundred thousand distinct CDR3 sequences on record, around 15% of them singletons. The ten biggest clones cover about a sixth of the sample.

This clonotype was counted ten times or more. It lacks a known antigen. The input lacks base qualities; no much larger clone sits a single base away. CDR1 and CDR2 were assigned from the germline V gene (reference sequence) as LGHDT and YNNKEL. The CDR3 numbers 16 residues from cysteine through phenylalanine. Only the CDR3 region is kept as DNA, spanning 48 bases read in frame from base 1. V drops 4 bases and J drops 4 bases, leaving 19 bases in between. The time point label corresponds to: newly diagnosed GD, antithyroid drugs for less than 3 months. RNA was extracted from PBMCs in TRIzol for both TCR sequencing and RNA sequencing. Graves' disease was diagnosed according to American Thyroid Association guidelines. Patients for the study were recruited at an endocrinology department in Xi'an, China. From each patient, nine milliliters of peripheral blood was collected into an EDTA anticoagulant tube. Ficoll Paque Plus density gradient separation was used to isolate PBMCs, and no further T cell sorting was done. An Agilent 2100 Bioanalyzer and agarose gel were used to assess RNA quality, and a NanoDrop 2000 was used to measure RNA concentration.

These data also featured in a second study, about T cells in Graves' hyperthyroidism and ophthalmopathy. Drawing on the second study: A patient counted as having stable Graves' hyperthyroidism if no progression to ophthalmopathy occurred over 18 months of follow-up. Hyperthyroidism patients were aged 18 to 65 years and newly diagnosed, with disease duration of less than 2 months. Any patient with an uncontrolled infection, another autoimmune disease, pregnancy or lactation was excluded. Diagnoses were established on the basis of clinical symptoms, serum thyroxine and TRAb, thyroid ultrasound, and orbital computed tomography. The TCR CDR3 was subjected to a first round of RT-PCR using the HTBI primer set and the Qiagen OneStep RT-PCR kit. Most expanded thyroid clonotypes (frequency above 0.001) were also detected in blood, a finding suggesting that blood repertoires may reflect thyroid immune responses. In cross-validation, a model built on a 13 V-J signature told ophthalmopathy apart from stable hyperthyroidism with 85% to 90% sensitivity and roughly 83% specificity, and in testing the same model reached 80%/75%. In validation, the model predicted progression to ophthalmopathy with around 71% sensitivity and approximately 72% specificity, a median of about 6.7 months before onset. To identify distinguishing TCR V-J signatures, a discovery cohort of about 100 patients was used, comprising roughly 45 with Graves' ophthalmopathy and 57 with stable Graves' hyperthyroidism. Prospective prediction of ophthalmopathy was tested in an independent validation cohort of some 19 hyperthyroidism patients and 17 patients who later progressed to ophthalmopathy. The 75 to 100 discovery patients were randomly split 7:3 into training and test sets. Thyroid tissue and blood T-cell repertoires from about six Graves' hyperthyroidism patients were also compared in the study. After sampling, hyperthyroidism patients received methimazole starting at 30 mg daily, and ophthalmopathy patients received high-dose intravenous methylprednisolone. Libraries were constructed in a second round of multiplex PCR, after which size selection and purification were carried out. Sequencing of the libraries was done on an Illumina HiSeq2000 using paired-end 100 bp reads. SOAPnuke was used to process the raw data, with reads discarded if the reads contained adapters or uncalled bases, had a mean Phred below 15, or lacked an exact constant-primer or identifier match. COPE v1.2.5 was used to merge the high-quality paired reads, and each unique nucleotide sequence was defined as a clonotype. MiTCR v1.1 was used to align the clonotypes against IMGT TRBV, TRBD and TRBJ reference segments. The analysis included only V-J combinations with a frequency above 0.0001, which together covered around 99% of the repertoires. A TCS score was defined as the ratio between F50 (clonal expansion) and ExV (chaos), using BLOSUM62-based TCRdist between CDR3 peptides within each V-J. Welch's t-statistics and random forest reduced roughly 530 V-J features to 13, which were used in a naive Bayes classifier (R e1071). Sample size was not statistically predetermined, and investigators were not blinded to group allocation. According to the paper, TCR Vbeta CDR3 sequencing was carried out on 135 peripheral blood samples, which came from 40 to 45 ophthalmopathy, around 74 hyperthyroidism and approximately 17 progressor patients.

Material: peripheral blood mononuclear cells (PBMCs), obtained at new diagnosis, from a patient treated with antithyroid drugs. This TCR derives from a woman between 45 and 60 years old with Graves disease. Donor details come from another sample of the same person, matched by shared clones. Recombination linked TRBV3-1 to TRBJ1-1; TRBD1 is a weak D gene call, 6 bases matching. Read as DNA, the sequence is TGTGCCAGCAGCCCCAAATGGGGGGCGGTAAGCACTGAAGCTTTCTTT. It is translated as CASSPKWGAVSTEAFF.